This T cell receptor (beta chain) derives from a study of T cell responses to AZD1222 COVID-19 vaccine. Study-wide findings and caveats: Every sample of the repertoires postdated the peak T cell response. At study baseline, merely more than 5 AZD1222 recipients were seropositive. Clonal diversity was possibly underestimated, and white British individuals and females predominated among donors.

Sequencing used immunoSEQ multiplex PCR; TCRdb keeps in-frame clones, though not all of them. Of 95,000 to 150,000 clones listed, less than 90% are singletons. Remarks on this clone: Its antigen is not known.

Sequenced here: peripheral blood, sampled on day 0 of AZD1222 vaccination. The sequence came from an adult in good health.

CDR3 sequence: CASSLQGPGANVLTF. CDR3 coding DNA: TGTGCCAGCAGCCTTCAGGGGCCTGGGGCCAACGTCCTGACTTTC. V gene TRBV6-2 or TRBV6-3 combines with J gene TRBJ2-6; D possibly corresponds to TRBD1 (6 bases). The CDR3 covers 15 residues. Germline loops: CDR1 MNHEY, CDR2 SVGEGT. The V end was cut by 6 bases, the J end by 2 bases, with 11 bases between.